This T cell receptor (beta chain) was captured by sequencing in a study of blood T cell repertoires in COVID-19. Study-level background: Samples of COVID-19 (acute and convalescent) were obtained from the United States, Italy and Spain. T cells, B-cell-depleted T cells, or PBMCs supplied cDNA or gDNA.

Authors' methods: Reference gene primer amplification gave nucleated cell count estimates. Produced via immunoSEQ multiplex PCR; TCRdb's table is partial and in-frame only. V and J calls and clone size follow that table, whereas D and trimming were derived from the DNA. The sample includes about 200,000 clones, around nine tenths of them seen just once. Germline V gives CDR1 GTSNPN, CDR2 SVGIG (reference sequence). This CDR3 has 13 residues. V shed 7 bases and J 2 bases; nucleotides not matched to a gene: 4. The chain combines TRBV30 with TRBJ2-5, with 10 bases fitting TRBD2. This clonotype was sampled from a man aged 60-69 years who had recovered from COVID-19. The sample was peripheral blood. CDR3 in DNA: TGTGCCTCTAGCGGGAGCACACAAGAGACCCAGTACTTC. Residues: CASSGSTQETQYF.